Sequencing of this TCR beta chain was carried out in a study of CXCR3-negative and CXCR3-positive naive CD8 T cells. Study background: Around 140 million TRB reads were obtained overall (about 1.5 +/- 0.3 million per library).

The method, 5' RACE with UMI labels, was used to prepare the TRB cDNA libraries. TCRdb reprocessed the 5' RACE reads; each CDR3 protein has one entry and no DNA is given. This sample contains under 75,000 distinct CDR3 sequences. Study-level points and caveats: Naive CXCR3-positive cells had TRB CDR3s more hydrophobic than those of CXCR3-negative naive cells. Naive subsets were similarly diverse, while memory CD8+ repertoires were much less diverse. Naive cells used TRBV-TRBJ genes in much the same way whether CXCR3-negative or CXCR3-positive; memory cells did not.

The germline V gene encodes CDR1 SQVTM and CDR2 ANQGSEA. The CDR3 consists of 12 residues. About this clonotype: Antigen unknown.

Naive CD8+ T cells displayed a CD45RO-CCR7+CD27+CD95- phenotype. The rearrangement uses TRBV29-1 and TRBJ1-1; the D call from TCRdb, TRBD1, cannot be confirmed without DNA. This receptor was taken from a human donor in good health. Some clones in this sample may be carry-over from other donors' samples. The sequenced sample consisted of naive CXCR3+ CD8+ T cells from blood. Documented subset: CD45RO-CCR7+CD27+CD95- naive CD8+ T cells expressing CXCR3 (TNR3+). The CDR3 loop is CSAGTEGTEAFF.